The clone carrying this T cell receptor (beta chain) has just one count. The antigen is undetermined. The source of the sample is a study of CD8+CD57+ T cells in acquired aplastic anemia. Notes on the study in general: Fewer than 35 sequences, all CD8+ CDR3, were shared between patients and controls.

TCR beta VDJ and CDR3 profiles were obtained from a genomic DNA template. TCRdb reprocessed the reads with MiXCR, giving one entry per CDR3 protein. The sample holds around 79,000 distinct CDR3 sequences, roughly 72% seen once. The ends were cut back, 0 bases at V and 0 bases at J, with 6 bases in the middle. This CDR3 spans 15 amino acids. Germline values: CDR1 DFQATT, CDR2 SNEGSKA (reference sequence). Previously, flow cytometry had revealed CD8+CD57+ cell expansion in the patients chosen for sequencing. The chain links TRBV20-1 to TRBJ2-6, with D uncertain. The sequenced material came from sorted CD4+, CD8+, or CD8+CD57+ T cells (not recorded which) from PBMCs. The TCR was taken from a human donor with aplastic anemia. Here the CDR3 reads CSAREGSSGANVLTF. DNA for the CDR3: TGCAGTGCTAGAGAGGGATCCTCTGGGGCCAACGTCCTGACTTTC.